This TCR beta chain stems from a study of identical twins. This clonotype showed up many times. TCRdb used MiXCR to reprocess the 5' RACE reads, holding one entry per CDR3 protein. Among some 760,000 distinct CDR3 sequences listed, around a sixth were seen once. This sample also belongs to another study, concerning T cells expressing NK-cell markers.

This TCR was recovered from a woman under 30 in good health. The sequenced sample was PBMCs.

The DNA of the CDR3 is TGTGCCAGCCGCCGCGGGATGAACACTGAAGCTTTCTTT. Translation gives CASRRGMNTEAFF. V usage is TRBV6-1 and J usage is TRBJ1-1; no clear D gene. The ends were cut back, 8 bases at V and 0 bases at J, with 10 bases in the middle. The CDR3 consists of 13 residues. CDR1 is MNHNS and CDR2 is SASEGT in the germline V gene.